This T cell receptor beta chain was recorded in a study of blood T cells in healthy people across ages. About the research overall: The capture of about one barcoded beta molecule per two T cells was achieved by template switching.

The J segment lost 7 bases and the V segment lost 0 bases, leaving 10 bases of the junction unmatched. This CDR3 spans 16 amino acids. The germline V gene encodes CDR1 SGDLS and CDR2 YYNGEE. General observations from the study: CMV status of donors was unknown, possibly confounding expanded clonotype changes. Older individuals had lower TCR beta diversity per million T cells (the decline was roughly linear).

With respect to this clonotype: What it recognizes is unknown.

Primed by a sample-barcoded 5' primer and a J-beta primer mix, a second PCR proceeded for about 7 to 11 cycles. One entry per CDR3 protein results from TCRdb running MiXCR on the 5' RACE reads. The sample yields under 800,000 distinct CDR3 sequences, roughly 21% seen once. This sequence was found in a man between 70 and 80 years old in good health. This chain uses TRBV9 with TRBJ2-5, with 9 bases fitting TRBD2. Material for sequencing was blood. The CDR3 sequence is CASSVVANSGSGTQYF. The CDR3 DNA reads TGTGCCAGCAGCGTAGTGGCCAATAGCGGGAGTGGGACCCAGTACTTC. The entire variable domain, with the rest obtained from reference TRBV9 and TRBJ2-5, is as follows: DSGVTQTPKHLITATGQRVTLRCSPRSGDLSVYWYQQSLDQGLQFLIQYYNGEERAKGNILERFSAQQFPDLHSELNLSSLELGDSALYFCASSVVANSGSGTQYFGPGTRLLVL.